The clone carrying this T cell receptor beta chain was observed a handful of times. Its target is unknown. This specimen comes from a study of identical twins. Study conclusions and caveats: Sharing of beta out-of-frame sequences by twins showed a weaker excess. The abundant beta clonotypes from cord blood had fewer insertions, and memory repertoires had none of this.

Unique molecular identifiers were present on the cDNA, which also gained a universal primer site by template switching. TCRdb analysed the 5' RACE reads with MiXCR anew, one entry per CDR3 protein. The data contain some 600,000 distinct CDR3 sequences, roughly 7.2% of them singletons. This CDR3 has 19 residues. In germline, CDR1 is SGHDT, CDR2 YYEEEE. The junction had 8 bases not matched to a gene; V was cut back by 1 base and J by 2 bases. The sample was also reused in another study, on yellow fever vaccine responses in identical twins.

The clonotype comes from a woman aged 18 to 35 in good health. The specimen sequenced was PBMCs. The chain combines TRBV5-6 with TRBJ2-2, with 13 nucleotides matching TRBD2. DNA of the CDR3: TGTGCCAGCAGCTTGACCCCACTAGCGGGGGGGCCTAACACCGGGGAGCTGTTTTTT. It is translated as CASSLTPLAGGPNTGELFF.